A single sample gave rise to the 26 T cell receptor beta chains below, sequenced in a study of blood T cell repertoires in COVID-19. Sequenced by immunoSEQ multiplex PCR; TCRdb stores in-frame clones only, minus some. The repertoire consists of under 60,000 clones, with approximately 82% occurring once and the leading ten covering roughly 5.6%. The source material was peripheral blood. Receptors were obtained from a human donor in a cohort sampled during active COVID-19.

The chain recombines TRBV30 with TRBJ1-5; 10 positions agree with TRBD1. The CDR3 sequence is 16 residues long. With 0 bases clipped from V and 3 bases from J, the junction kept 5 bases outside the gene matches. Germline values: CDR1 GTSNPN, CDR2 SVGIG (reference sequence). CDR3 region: CAWSVRGQGYNQPQHF. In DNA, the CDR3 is TGTGCCTGGAGTGTACGGGGACAGGGGTACAATCAGCCCCAGCATTTT.

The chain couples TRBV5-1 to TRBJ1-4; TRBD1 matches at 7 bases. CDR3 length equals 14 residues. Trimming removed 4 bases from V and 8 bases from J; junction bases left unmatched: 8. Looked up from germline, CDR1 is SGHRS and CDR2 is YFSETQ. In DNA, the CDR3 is TGCGCCAGCAGCCCAGACAGGGTCCAGGAAAAACTGTTTTTT. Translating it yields CASSPDRVQEKLFF.

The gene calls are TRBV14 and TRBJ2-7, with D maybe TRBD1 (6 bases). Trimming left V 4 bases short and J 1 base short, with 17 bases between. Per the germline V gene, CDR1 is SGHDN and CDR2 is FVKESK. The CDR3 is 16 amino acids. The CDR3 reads CASSRRTVTTSYEQYF. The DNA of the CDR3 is TGTGCCAGCAGCCGAAGGACAGTTACGACATCCTACGAGCAGTACTTC.

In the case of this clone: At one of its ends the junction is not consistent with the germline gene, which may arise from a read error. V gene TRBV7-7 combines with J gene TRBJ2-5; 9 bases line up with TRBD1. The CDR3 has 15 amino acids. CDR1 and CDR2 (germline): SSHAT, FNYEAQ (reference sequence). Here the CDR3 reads CASSLGGQGGETQYF. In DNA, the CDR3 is TGTGCTAGCAGCTTAGGGGGACAGGGAGGGGAGACCCAGTACTTC. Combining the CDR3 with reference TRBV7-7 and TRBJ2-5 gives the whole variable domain GAGVSQSPRYKVTKRGQDVTLRCDPISSHATLYWYQQALGQGPEFLTYFNYEAQPDKSGLPSDRFSAERPEGSISTLTIQRTEQRDSAMYRCASSLGGQGGETQYFGPGTRLLVL.

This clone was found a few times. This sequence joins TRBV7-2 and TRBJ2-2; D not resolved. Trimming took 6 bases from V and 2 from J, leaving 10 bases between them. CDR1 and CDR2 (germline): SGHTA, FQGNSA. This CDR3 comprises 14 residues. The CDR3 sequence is CASRPGLNTGELFF. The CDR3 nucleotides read TGTGCCAGCAGGCCGGGTCTCAACACCGGGGAGCTGTTTTTT.

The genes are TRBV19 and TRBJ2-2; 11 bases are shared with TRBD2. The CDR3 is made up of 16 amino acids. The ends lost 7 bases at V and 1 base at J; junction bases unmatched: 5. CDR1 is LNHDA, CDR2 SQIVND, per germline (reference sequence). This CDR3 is CASTPGLAGNTGELFF. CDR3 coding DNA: TGTGCCAGTACTCCCGGACTAGCGGGGAACACCGGGGAGCTGTTTTTT.

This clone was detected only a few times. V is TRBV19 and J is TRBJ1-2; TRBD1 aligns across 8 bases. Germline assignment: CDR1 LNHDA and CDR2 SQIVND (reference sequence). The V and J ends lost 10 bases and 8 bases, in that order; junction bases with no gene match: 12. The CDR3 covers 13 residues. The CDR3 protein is CATAKDRAGGYTF. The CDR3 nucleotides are TGTGCCACCGCCAAGGACAGGGCAGGAGGCTACACCTTC.

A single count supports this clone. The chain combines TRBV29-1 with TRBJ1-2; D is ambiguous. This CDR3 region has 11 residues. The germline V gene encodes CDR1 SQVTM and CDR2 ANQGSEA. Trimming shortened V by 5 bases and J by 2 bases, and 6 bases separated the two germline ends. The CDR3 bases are TGCAGCGTTTTACAGAACTATGGCTACACCTTC. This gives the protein CSVLQNYGYTF.

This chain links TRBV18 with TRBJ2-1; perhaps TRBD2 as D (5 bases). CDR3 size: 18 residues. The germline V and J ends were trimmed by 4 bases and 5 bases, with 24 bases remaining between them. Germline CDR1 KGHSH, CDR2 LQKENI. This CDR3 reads CASSRMPKMSVGDNEQFF. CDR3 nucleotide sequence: TGTGCCAGCTCACGGATGCCAAAGATGAGTGTGGGAGACAATGAGCAGTTCTTC.

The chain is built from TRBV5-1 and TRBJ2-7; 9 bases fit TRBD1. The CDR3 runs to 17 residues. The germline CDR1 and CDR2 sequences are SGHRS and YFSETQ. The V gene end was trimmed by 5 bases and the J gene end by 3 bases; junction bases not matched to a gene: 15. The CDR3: CASSLESQRTGDYEQYF. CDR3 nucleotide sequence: TGCGCCAGCAGTCTTGAAAGCCAAAGGACAGGGGACTACGAGCAGTACTTC.

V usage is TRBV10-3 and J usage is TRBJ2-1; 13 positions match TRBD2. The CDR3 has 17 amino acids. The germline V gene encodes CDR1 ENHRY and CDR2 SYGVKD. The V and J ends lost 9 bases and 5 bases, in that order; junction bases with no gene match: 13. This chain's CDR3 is CAMGGLAGDRRHNEQFF. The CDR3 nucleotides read TGTGCCATGGGAGGACTAGCGGGGGATCGGCGTCACAATGAGCAGTTCTTC.

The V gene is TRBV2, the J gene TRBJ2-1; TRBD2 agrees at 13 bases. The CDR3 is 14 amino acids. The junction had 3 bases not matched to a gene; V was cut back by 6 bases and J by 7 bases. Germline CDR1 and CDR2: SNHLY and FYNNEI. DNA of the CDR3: TGTGCCAGCAGACTAGCGGGGGGGACGAATGAGCAGTTCTTC. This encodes CASRLAGGTNEQFF.

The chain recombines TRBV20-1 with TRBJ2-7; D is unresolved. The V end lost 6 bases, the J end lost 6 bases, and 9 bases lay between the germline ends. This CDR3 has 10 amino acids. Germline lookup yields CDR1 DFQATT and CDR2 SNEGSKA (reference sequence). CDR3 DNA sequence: TGCAGTGCAGTAGATTTCGAGCAGTACTTC. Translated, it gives CSAVDFEQYF.

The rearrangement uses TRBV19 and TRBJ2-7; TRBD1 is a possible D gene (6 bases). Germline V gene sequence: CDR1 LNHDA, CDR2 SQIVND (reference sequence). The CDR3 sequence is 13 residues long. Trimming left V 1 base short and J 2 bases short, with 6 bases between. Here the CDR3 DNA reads TGTGCCAGTAGTATAGGACAGGCCTACGAGCAGTACTTC. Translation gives CASSIGQAYEQYF.

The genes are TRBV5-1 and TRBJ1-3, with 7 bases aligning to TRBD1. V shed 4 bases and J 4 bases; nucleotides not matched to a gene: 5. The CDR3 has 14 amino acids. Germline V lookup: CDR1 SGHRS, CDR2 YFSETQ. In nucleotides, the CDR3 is TGCGCCAGCAGCGGGGGACAGAGCGGAAACACCATATATTTT. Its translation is CASSGGQSGNTIYF.

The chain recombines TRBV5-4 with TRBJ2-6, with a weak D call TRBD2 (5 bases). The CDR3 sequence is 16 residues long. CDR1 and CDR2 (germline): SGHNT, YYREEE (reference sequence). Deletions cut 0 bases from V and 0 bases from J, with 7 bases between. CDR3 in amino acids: CASSLGTSSGANVLTF. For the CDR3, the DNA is TGTGCCAGCAGCTTGGGAACTAGCTCTGGGGCCAACGTCCTGACTTTC.

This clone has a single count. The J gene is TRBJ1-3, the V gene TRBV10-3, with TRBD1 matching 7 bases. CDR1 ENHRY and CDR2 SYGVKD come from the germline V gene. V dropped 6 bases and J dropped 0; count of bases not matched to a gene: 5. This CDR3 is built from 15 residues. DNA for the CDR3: TGTGCCATCAGACTAGGGACAGCCTCTGGAAACACCATATATTTT. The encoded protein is CAIRLGTASGNTIYF.

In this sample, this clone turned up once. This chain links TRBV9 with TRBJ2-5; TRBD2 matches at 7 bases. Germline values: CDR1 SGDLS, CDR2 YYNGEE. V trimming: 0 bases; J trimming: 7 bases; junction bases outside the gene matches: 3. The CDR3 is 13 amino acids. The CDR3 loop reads CASSVDGGGTQYF. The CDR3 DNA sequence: TGTGCCAGCAGCGTAGATGGGGGGGGGACCCAGTACTTC.

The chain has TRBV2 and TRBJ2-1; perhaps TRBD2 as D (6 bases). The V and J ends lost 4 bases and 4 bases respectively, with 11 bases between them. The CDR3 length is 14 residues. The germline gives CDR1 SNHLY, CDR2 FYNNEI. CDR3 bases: TGTGCCAGCAGTGTGGAGGGGAGGTACAATGAGCAGTTCTTC. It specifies CASSVEGRYNEQFF.

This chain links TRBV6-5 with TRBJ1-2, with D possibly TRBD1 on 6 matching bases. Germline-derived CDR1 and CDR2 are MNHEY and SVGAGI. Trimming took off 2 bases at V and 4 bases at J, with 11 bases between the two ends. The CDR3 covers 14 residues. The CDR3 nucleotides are TGTGCCAGCAGTTACGGCAGGGGTAGCTATGGCTACACCTTC. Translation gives CASSYGRGSYGYTF.

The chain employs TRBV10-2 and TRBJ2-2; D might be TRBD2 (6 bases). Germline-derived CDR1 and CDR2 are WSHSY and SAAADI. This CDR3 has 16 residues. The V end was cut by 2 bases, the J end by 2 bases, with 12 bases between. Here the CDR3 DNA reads TGCGCCAGCAGTGAGCTACGGGGGAGCAACACCGGGGAGCTGTTTTTT. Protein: CASSELRGSNTGELFF.

The CDR3 coding sequence is TGCGCCAGCAGCTTAATTCCTAGCGGGGGGACCGGGGAGCTGTTTTTT. This translates into CASSLIPSGGTGELFF. The chain joins TRBV5-1 to TRBJ2-2; 11 nucleotides agree with TRBD2. V lost 2 bases to trimming and J lost 5 bases; unmatched junction nucleotides: 5. This CDR3 comprises 16 residues. From germline, CDR1 is SGHRS and CDR2 YFSETQ.

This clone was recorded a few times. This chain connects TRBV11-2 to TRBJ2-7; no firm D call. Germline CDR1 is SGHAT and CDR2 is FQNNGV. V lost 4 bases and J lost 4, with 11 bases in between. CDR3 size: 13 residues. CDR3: CASSSPTSYEQYF. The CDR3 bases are TGTGCCAGCAGCTCTCCGACAAGTTACGAGCAGTACTTC.

CDR3 DNA: TGTGCCAGCAGCCAACCTAGCGGGGGGGGGACCACAGATACGCAGTATTTT. It yields the protein CASSQPSGGGTTDTQYF. This chain links TRBV3-1 (or the pseudogene TRBV3-2) with TRBJ2-3; TRBD2 matches 12 bases. The CDR3 runs to 17 residues. The V and J ends lost 2 bases and 2 bases, in that order; junction bases with no gene match: 5. Looked up from germline, CDR1 is LGHDT and CDR2 is YNNKEL (reference sequence).

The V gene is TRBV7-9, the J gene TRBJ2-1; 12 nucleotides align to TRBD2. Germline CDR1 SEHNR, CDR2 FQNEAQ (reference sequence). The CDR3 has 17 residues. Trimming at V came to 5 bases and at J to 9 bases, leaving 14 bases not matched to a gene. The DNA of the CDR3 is TGTGCCAGCAGCCCCCACATCCCTAGCGGGGGGGCCTCTGAGCAGTTCTTC. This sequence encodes CASSPHIPSGGASEQFF.

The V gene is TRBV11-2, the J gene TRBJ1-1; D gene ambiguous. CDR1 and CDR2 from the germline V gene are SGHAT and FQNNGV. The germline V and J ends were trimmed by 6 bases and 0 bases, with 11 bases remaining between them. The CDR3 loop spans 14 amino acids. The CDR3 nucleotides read TGTGCCAGCAGTCTTGGACTTATGAACACTGAAGCTTTCTTT. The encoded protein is CASSLGLMNTEAFF.